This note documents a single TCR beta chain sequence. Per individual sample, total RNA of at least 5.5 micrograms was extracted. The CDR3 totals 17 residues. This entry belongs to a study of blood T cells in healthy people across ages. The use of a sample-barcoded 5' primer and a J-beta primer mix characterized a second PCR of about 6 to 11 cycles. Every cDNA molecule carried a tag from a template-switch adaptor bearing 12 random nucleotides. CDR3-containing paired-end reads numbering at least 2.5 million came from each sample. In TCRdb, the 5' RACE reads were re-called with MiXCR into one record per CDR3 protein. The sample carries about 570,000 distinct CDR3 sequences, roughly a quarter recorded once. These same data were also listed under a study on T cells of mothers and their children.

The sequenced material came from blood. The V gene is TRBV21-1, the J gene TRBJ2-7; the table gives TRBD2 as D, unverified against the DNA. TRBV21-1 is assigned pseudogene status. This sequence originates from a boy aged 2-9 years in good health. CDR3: CASSKVKGGRFSYEQYF. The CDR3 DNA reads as TGTGCCAGCAGCAAAGTAAAGGGCGGGAGGTTCTCCTACGAGCAGTACTTC.